This T cell receptor (beta chain) was observed in a study of chemoradiotherapy in HPV16-positive cancers. Study summary: A couple of HPV16-positive patients' cells yielded candidate HPV-specific clones and common motifs.

About this clone itself: The antigen is not known.

Clones were sequenced by immunoSEQ multiplex PCR, and TCRdb holds only the in-frame ones, with some missing. The table has 45,000 to 60,000 clones, about nine tenths seen once; the top ten hold around 3.3%. Losses at the gene ends were 6 bases for V and 2 bases for J; bases not matched to a gene: 4. The V gene's germline CDR1 is LNHDA and CDR2 SQIVND (reference sequence). The CDR3 spans 15 residues. General observations from the study: The functional HPV-specific definition rests on just a couple of HPV16-positive patients.

Repertoires were sampled repeatedly during chemoradiotherapy. The starting material was blood, obtained from a patient who underwent chemoradiotherapy. J is TRBJ2-7 and V is TRBV19, with 13 bases identical to TRBD2. The source is a human donor with HPV-associated anogenital cancer. This chain's CDR3 is CASSPGLAGAYEQYF. The CDR3 coding sequence is TGTGCCAGTAGCCCTGGACTAGCGGGAGCCTACGAGCAGTACTTC.